A single sample gave rise to the 19 T cell receptor beta chains below, sequenced in a study of CD8 T cells in Susac syndrome. Random hexamers primed reverse transcription of about 0.45 to 1 ug RNA. MiXCR, run by TCRdb on the immunoSEQ multiplex PCR reads, gives a single entry per CDR3 protein. The sample contains 250,000 or so distinct CDR3 sequences, just under 95% of which appear only once. Sequenced sample: CD4+ T cells from PBMCs. The receptor set was obtained from a human donor with multiple sclerosis.

This sequence joins TRBV19 and TRBJ2-4; D gene ambiguous. This CDR3 spans 12 amino acids. V lost 8 bases to trimming and J lost 8 bases, with 13 bases between them. The V gene's germline CDR1 is LNHDA and CDR2 SQIVND (reference sequence). The CDR3 loop reads CASVGEIDIQYF. CDR3 DNA: TGTGCCAGTGTAGGCGAGATAGACATTCAGTACTTC.

V is TRBV28 and J is TRBJ1-3; 10 bases agree with TRBD1. V gave up 4 bases and J gave up 0 bases; unmatched junction bases: 6. The CDR3 loop spans 17 amino acids. Germline lookup yields CDR1 MDHEN and CDR2 SYDVKM. The CDR3 protein is CASSSTGGTFSGNTIYF. Here the CDR3 DNA reads TGTGCCAGCAGTTCGACAGGGGGCACCTTCTCTGGAAACACCATATATTTT.

J is TRBJ2-7 and V is TRBV7-8, with 8 bases lining up with TRBD1. Losses at the gene ends were 1 base for V and 0 bases for J; bases not matched to a gene: 5. The CDR3 runs 16 residues. The germline V gene has CDR1 SGHVS and CDR2 FQNEAQ. The CDR3 is CASSLVPDRASYEQYF. CDR3 in DNA: TGTGCCAGCAGCTTAGTCCCGGACAGGGCCTCCTACGAGCAGTACTTC.

This chain links TRBV5-1 with TRBJ1-2; 10 bases map to TRBD1. CDR1 is SGHRS and CDR2 is YFSETQ in the germline V gene. The V segment lost 0 bases and the J segment 4 bases; nucleotides outside the gene matches: 18. CDR3 size: 20 residues. CDR3 DNA sequence: TGCGCCAGCAGCTTGGACCGGACACCGGGACAGGGGTTAAGGAGCTATGGCTACACCTTC. Protein: CASSLDRTPGQGLRSYGYTF. The variable domain in full, with the rest retrieved from reference TRBV5-1 and TRBJ1-2, is KAGVTQTPRYLIKTRGQQVTLSCSPISGHRSVSWYQQTPGQGLQFLFEYFSETQRNKGNFPGRFSGRQFSNSRSEMNVSTLELGDSALYLCASSLDRTPGQGLRSYGYTFGSGTRLTVV.

The chain has TRBV7-8 and TRBJ2-2; D is ambiguous. Trimming took off 5 bases at V and 4 bases at J, with 14 bases between the two ends. Looked up from germline, CDR1 is SGHVS and CDR2 is FQNEAQ. This CDR3 contains 15 residues. CDR3: CASSRLVTGTGELFF. The CDR3 DNA reads as TGTGCCAGCAGCCGTCTCGTGACTGGCACCGGGGAGCTGTTTTTT.

This sequence joins TRBV11-3 and TRBJ1-5; no definite D call. The germline CDR1 and CDR2 sequences are SGHNT and YENEEA. V was cut by 5 bases and J by 1 base, with 6 bases left in between. The CDR3 is made up of 13 amino acids. The CDR3: CASSVRSNQPQHF. The CDR3 bases are TGTGCCAGCAGCGTGAGGAGCAATCAGCCCCAGCATTTT.

The chain recombines TRBV19 with TRBJ1-1, with D perhaps TRBD1 (5 bases). CDR3 size: 15 residues. The V gene lost 1 base and the J gene lost 1 base, with 10 bases spanning the gap. Germline loops: CDR1 LNHDA, CDR2 SQIVND (reference sequence). The CDR3 DNA sequence: TGTGCCAGTAGTATAGGCGGGACGGCGAACACTGAAGCTTTCTTT. Translation: CASSIGGTANTEAFF.

The rearrangement uses TRBV29-1 and TRBJ1-1; weak D call: TRBD1 (6 bases). The CDR3 length is 13 residues. Germline V CDR1 and CDR2: SQVTM, ANQGSEA. Trimming removed 7 bases at V and 4 bases at J, with 16 bases between. The CDR3 spells CSASPGRGTEAFF. The DNA for the CDR3 is TGCAGCGCTTCCCCAGGCAGGGGCACTGAAGCTTTCTTT.

CDR3 in amino acids: CASSLGGTAQETQYF. The CDR3, as DNA: TGTGCCAGCAGCTTAGGGGGGACGGCCCAAGAGACCCAGTACTTC. This chain connects TRBV7-6 to TRBJ2-5; D is possibly TRBD1 or TRBD2 (5 bases each). Germline V gives CDR1 SGHVS, CDR2 FNYEAQ. Trimming pared 1 base from V and 1 base from J, leaving 10 bases between. The CDR3 loop spans 15 amino acids.

This chain uses TRBV28 with TRBJ2-7, with 11 bases aligning to TRBD2. CDR1 MDHEN and CDR2 SYDVKM come from the germline V gene. This CDR3 spans 14 amino acids. The ends lost 7 bases at V and 4 bases at J; junction bases unmatched: 6. CDR3 loop: CASKRTSGRYEQYF. The CDR3 nucleotides are TGTGCCAGCAAGAGGACTAGCGGGCGTTACGAGCAGTACTTC.

This chain uses TRBV7-9 with TRBJ1-2; D not certain. Trimming took 2 bases from V and 6 from J, leaving 7 bases between them. This CDR3 is 12 amino acids long. The germline V gene encodes CDR1 SEHNR and CDR2 FQNEAQ (reference sequence). The CDR3 region has the DNA TGTGCCAGCAGCTTAAGGTCAAATGGCTACACCTTC. Translated: CASSLRSNGYTF. Full variable domain (rest looked up from reference TRBV7-9 and TRBJ1-2): DTGVSQNPRHKITKRGQNVTFRCDPISEHNRLYWYRQTLGQGPEFLTYFQNEAQLEKSRLLSDRFSAERPKGSFSTLEIQRTEQGDSAMYLCASSLRSNGYTFGSGTRLTVV.

The V call is TRBV12-3 or TRBV12-4, the J call TRBJ2-1, with a weak D call TRBD2 (5 bases). The CDR3 is made up of 17 amino acids. The V end was cut by 3 bases, the J end by 8 bases, with 23 bases between. As DNA, the CDR3 is TGTGCCAGCAGTTTTTCGGGAATGCGGTTCCCGGAGGATGAGCAGTTCTTC. It is translated as CASSFSGMRFPEDEQFF.

The chain has TRBV5-4 and TRBJ1-1; perhaps TRBD1 as D (5 bases). Trimming stripped 1 base from V and 4 bases from J, with 17 bases between. Per germline, CDR1 SGHNT and CDR2 YYREEE (reference sequence). The CDR3 consists of 16 residues. In DNA form, the CDR3 reads TGTGCCAGCAGCTTGTTTAAGGGGCGCGGGGGCACTGAAGCTTTCTTT. Its translation is CASSLFKGRGGTEAFF.

V and J are TRBV19 and TRBJ1-5; a weak D match, TRBD1 (5 bases). Germline V lookup: CDR1 LNHDA, CDR2 SQIVND (reference sequence). CDR3 length equals 16 residues. V was pared by 8 bases and J by 7 bases, with 24 bases between. The CDR3 sequence: CASSVSRAAGTQPQHF. Here the CDR3 DNA reads TGTGCCAGTTCCGTATCCCGGGCGGCAGGGACCCAGCCCCAGCATTTT.

The rearrangement links TRBV29-1 to TRBJ1-4; tentative D call: TRBD1 (5 bases). The CDR3 spans 12 residues. Looked up from germline, CDR1 is SQVTM and CDR2 is ANQGSEA. Trimming stripped 6 bases from V and 5 bases from J, with 10 bases between. In DNA form, the CDR3 reads TGCAGCGTGGGGGACGGAAATGAAAAACTGTTTTTT. It encodes CSVGDGNEKLFF. The full variable domain, its missing parts supplied by reference TRBV29-1 and TRBJ1-4, is SAVISQKPSRDICQRGTSLTIQCQVDSQVTMMFWYRQQPGQSLTLIATANQGSEATYESGFVIDKFPISRPNLTFSTLTVSNMSPEDSSIYLCSVGDGNEKLFFGSGTQLSVL.

This chain uses TRBV10-3 with TRBJ2-7, with 11 nucleotides matching TRBD1. Germline trimming cut 8 bases from V and 5 bases from J; bases unmatched to any gene: 8. CDR1 and CDR2 from the germline V gene are ENHRY and SYGVKD. The CDR3 spans 14 residues. CDR3: CAISPGGQGDEQYF. CDR3 sequence (DNA): TGTGCCATCTCTCCTGGGGGACAGGGGGACGAGCAGTACTTC.

The V and J genes are TRBV5-1 and TRBJ2-1; D gene unclear. This CDR3 comprises 14 residues. The V gene's germline CDR1 is SGHRS and CDR2 YFSETQ. Trimming pared 0 bases from V and 8 bases from J, leaving 12 bases between. CDR3 in amino acids: CASSLVVSRYEQFF. Written as DNA, the CDR3 is TGCGCCAGCAGCTTGGTTGTATCCCGGTATGAGCAGTTCTTC.

Concerning this clonotype itself: Germline and junction disagree at one end, which may indicate a read error. V gene TRBV2 combines with J gene TRBJ1-5; no clear D gene. The CDR3 has 16 amino acids. Germline V gene sequence: CDR1 SNHLY, CDR2 FYNNEI. CDR3 nucleotide sequence: TGTGCCAGCAGCGAAGGGATTGGGGTTAGCAATCAGCCCCAGCATTTT. Translating gives CASSEGIGVSNQPQHF.

CDR3 region: CASSPPIGGQYV. DNA for the CDR3: TGTGCCAGCAGCCCACCCATAGGGGGGCAGTACGTC. V and J are TRBV7-3 and TRBJ2-7; tentatively, D is TRBD1 (6 bases). The germline V gene has CDR1 SGHTA and CDR2 FQGTGA. V lost 5 bases, J lost 9 bases, and 14 bases lay in between. CDR3 length equals 12 residues.